The 15 T cell receptor beta chains below all came from one sample that was sequenced in a study of T cell responses to AZD1222 COVID-19 vaccine. Sequencing used immunoSEQ multiplex PCR; TCRdb keeps in-frame clones, though not all of them. The sample has around 150,000 clones; roughly 94% are singletons. The specimen comprised peripheral blood, sampled on day 0 of AZD1222 vaccination. These receptors all stem from an adult in good health.

The rearrangement uses TRBV3-1 (or the pseudogene TRBV3-2) and TRBJ2-7, with D unclear. The V end lost 4 bases, the J end lost 4 bases, and 8 bases lay between the germline ends. The germline CDR1 and CDR2 sequences are LGHDT and YNNKEL (reference sequence). The CDR3 has 12 residues. CDR3 bases: TGTGCCAGCAGCCTGCTGGGTTACGAGCAGTACTTC. It specifies CASSLLGYEQYF.

This CDR3 reads CASSWTGGATEAFF. Written as DNA, the CDR3 is TGCGCCAGCAGCTGGACAGGGGGGGCCACTGAAGCTTTCTTT. The V gene is TRBV5-1, the J gene TRBJ1-1, with 10 bases fitting TRBD1. The CDR3 consists of 14 residues. Germline CDR1 SGHRS, CDR2 YFSETQ. Losses at the gene ends were 3 bases for V and 4 bases for J; bases not matched to a gene: 3.

To note about this clone: The sample holds other DNA sequences that translate to the same CDR3. This sequence joins TRBV6-5 and TRBJ1-1; D uncertain. This CDR3 comprises 13 residues. Germline assignment: CDR1 MNHEY and CDR2 SVGAGI. V was cut by 4 bases and J by 0 bases, with 6 bases left in between. The CDR3 is CASSSNLNTEAFF. The CDR3, as DNA: TGTGCCAGCAGTTCGAACCTGAACACTGAAGCTTTCTTT.

V and J are TRBV5-5 and TRBJ1-2; TRBD1 matches at 7 bases. Germline CDR1 is SGHKS and CDR2 is YYEKEE (reference sequence). With V trimmed by 10 bases and J by 0 bases, 12 bases remained unmatched. This CDR3 has 15 amino acids. This CDR3 reads CAFARTGEANYGYTF. The CDR3 DNA reads as TGTGCCTTCGCACGGACAGGAGAAGCTAACTATGGCTACACCTTC.

The rearrangement joins TRBV4-1 to TRBJ1-5; 7 bases match TRBD1. The CDR3 has 14 residues. Trimming took 2 bases from V and 4 from J; bases not matched to a gene: 2. CDR1 MGHRA and CDR2 YSYEKL come from the germline V gene. CDR3 DNA sequence: TGCGCCAGCAGCCAAAGGACAGGAAATCAGCCCCAGCATTTT. Residues: CASSQRTGNQPQHF.

The CDR3 DNA reads TGTGCCAGCAGAGGTGACAGCTATCAGCCCCAGCATTTT. Translated: CASRGDSYQPQHF. The chain uses TRBV12-3 or TRBV12-4 and TRBJ1-5; maybe TRBD1 (5 bases). Trimming shortened V by 6 bases and J by 5 bases, and 11 bases separated the two germline ends. The CDR3 has 13 residues.

The chain couples TRBV28 to TRBJ1-1; D remains ambiguous. Germline values: CDR1 MDHEN, CDR2 SYDVKM. V lost 8 bases and J lost 4, with 11 bases in between. This CDR3 has 12 residues. CDR3 nucleotides: TGTGCCAGCCTTTTCAGAGGCACTGAAGCTTTCTTT. This codes for CASLFRGTEAFF.

The V and J genes are TRBV4-1 and TRBJ1-1, with D uncertain. Germline V lookup: CDR1 MGHRA, CDR2 YSYEKL. V was trimmed by 6 bases and J by 8 bases, leaving 10 bases between them. CDR3 length: 11 residues. This CDR3 is CASRHRTEAFF. The CDR3 region has the DNA TGCGCCAGCAGGCACAGAACGGAAGCTTTCTTT.

This chain joins TRBV2 and TRBJ2-5, with D possibly being TRBD2 (5 bases). CDR1 and CDR2 from the germline V gene are SNHLY and FYNNEI. V lost 4 bases, J lost 5 bases, and 11 bases lay in between. The CDR3 totals 13 residues. For the CDR3, the DNA is TGTGCCAGCAGTGTTAGTACGGGGGAGACCCAGTACTTC. This gives the protein CASSVSTGETQYF.

The chain uses TRBV5-1 and TRBJ1-1, with D perhaps TRBD1 (5 bases). V gave up 4 bases and J gave up 3 bases, with 10 bases separating them. This CDR3 region has 13 residues. The germline CDR1 and CDR2 sequences are SGHRS and YFSETQ. The CDR3 spells CASSIRADTEAFF. The CDR3 region has the DNA TGCGCCAGCAGCATCAGGGCGGACACTGAAGCTTTCTTT.

V and J are TRBV11-2 and TRBJ1-2; 9 bases line up with TRBD1. Germline V lookup: CDR1 SGHAT, CDR2 FQNNGV. This CDR3 region has 17 residues. The ends lost 5 bases at V and 1 base at J; junction bases unmatched: 11. The CDR3 nucleotides read TGTGCCAGCAGCCAACTAAAAGGACAGGGGCTTAACTATGGCTACACCTTC. Translation: CASSQLKGQGLNYGYTF.

The chain carries TRBV9 and TRBJ2-1; D unresolved. Germline V gene lookup returns CDR1 SGDLS and CDR2 YYNGEE. The germline V and J ends were trimmed by 0 bases and 8 bases, with 3 bases remaining between them. There are 11 residues in the CDR3. CDR3 nucleotides: TGTGCCAGCAGCGTAGGCGATGAGCAGTTCTTC. Amino acid sequence: CASSVGDEQFF.

V and J are TRBV19 and TRBJ1-1; no reliable D call. Germline CDR1 and CDR2: LNHDA and SQIVND (reference sequence). V was pared by 7 bases and J by 1 base, with 1 base between. The CDR3 covers 10 residues. The CDR3 protein is CASKNTEAFF. In nucleotides, the CDR3 is TGTGCCAGTAAGAACACTGAAGCTTTCTTT.

The chain employs TRBV7-9 and TRBJ2-5, with 7 bases lining up with TRBD1. After removal of 2 bases from V and 5 bases from J, the junction contained 8 bases not matched to a gene. Germline assignment: CDR1 SEHNR and CDR2 FQNEAQ (reference sequence). CDR3 size: 15 residues. In DNA form, the CDR3 reads TGTGCCAGCAGCTTAATGCAGGGGGAGTGGGAGACCCAGTACTTC. Amino acids: CASSLMQGEWETQYF.

This chain links TRBV2 with TRBJ1-1, with D perhaps TRBD1 (5 bases). This CDR3 has 15 residues. Trimming took off 7 bases at V and 0 bases at J, with 15 bases between the two ends. CDR1 is SNHLY, CDR2 FYNNEI, per germline. The CDR3 DNA reads TGTGCCAGCAAGGGGCAGACCACGATGAACACTGAAGCTTTCTTT. Translation: CASKGQTTMNTEAFF.